This is a list of T cell receptor beta chains from one sample in a study of T-cell reconstitution after alpha-beta-depleted transplantation in children. MiXCR, applied by TCRdb to the PCR reads, yields one record per CDR3 protein. The sample contains roughly 670,000 distinct CDR3 sequences, under 15% of which appear only once. Sample: PBMCs, taken before TCRalphabeta/CD19-depleted stem cell transplant. These receptor sequences come from a girl aged 2 to 10 with congenital amegakaryocytic thrombocytopenia, due to receive a stem cell transplant. Each CDR3 is given with its conserved first and last residue. D genes are given only for firm matches. Size is stated for part of the rows, as once, few or many counts, or as a class when the clone is expanded.

D: NA
length: 15
V: TRBV12-3/TRBV12-4
size: many
J: TRBJ1-4
DNA: TGTGCCAGCAGTCCAAACATCGGAACTAATGAAAAACTGTTTTTT
CDR3: CASSPNIGTNEKLFF

D: NA
length: 14
V: TRBV10-3
size: many
J: TRBJ2-3
DNA: TGTGCCATCAAAGTAGGGGCGGGCACAGATACGCAGTATTTT
CDR3: CAIKVGAGTDTQYF

D: TRBD2
length: 16
V: TRBV7-8
size: NA
J: TRBJ2-7
DNA: TGTGCCAGCAGCATCGGGACTAGCGGCACCTCCTACGAGCAGTACTTC
CDR3: CASSIGTSGTSYEQYF

D: NA
length: 13
V: TRBV2
size: NA
J: TRBJ2-4
DNA: TGTGCCAGCAGCGGGGCGTCTAAAAACATTCAGTACTTC
CDR3: CASSGASKNIQYF

D: NA
length: 19
V: TRBV29-1
size: many
J: TRBJ2-1
DNA: TGCAGCGTTTATAAGAGGGAGGCCCCCTACCCTTACAAGTACAATGAGCAGTTCTTC
CDR3: CSVYKREAPYPYKYNEQFF

D: TRBD2
length: 14
V: TRBV20-1
size: many
J: TRBJ2-1
DNA: TGCAGCCAGTTAATAGCGGGGGAATACAATGAGCAGTTCTTC
CDR3: CSQLIAGEYNEQFF

D: NA
length: 18
V: TRBV5-1
size: many
J: TRBJ2-5
DNA: TGCGCCAGTTGCCGAGATCACGCGGGACTTCCAGCACAAGAGACCCAGTACTTC
CDR3: CASCRDHAGLPAQETQYF

D: TRBD2
length: 18
V: TRBV4-1
size: few
J: TRBJ2-1
DNA: TGCGCCAGCAGCCAAGATTCCACAGGGACTAGATTTTACAATGAGCAGTTCTTC
CDR3: CASSQDSTGTRFYNEQFF

D: NA
length: 14
V: TRBV5-1
size: few
J: TRBJ2-5
DNA: TGCGCCAGCAGCGTGACAACAGGGAGGGAGACCCAGTACTTC
CDR3: CASSVTTGRETQYF

D: NA
length: 16
V: TRBV29-1
size: many
J: TRBJ2-1
DNA: TGCAGCGTTGTCGGTTTGGGGGACCTTCCCGACAATGAGCAGTTCTTC
CDR3: CSVVGLGDLPDNEQFF

D: NA
length: 14
V: TRBV18
size: NA
J: TRBJ1-2
DNA: TGTGCCAGCTCACCACAGGGACATGAATATGGCTACACCTTC
CDR3: CASSPQGHEYGYTF

D: NA
length: 14
V: TRBV19
size: few
J: TRBJ2-1
DNA: TGTGCCAGTAGTGGCCGCGACACACCCGGTGAGCAGTTCTTC
CDR3: CASSGRDTPGEQFF

D: NA
length: 15
V: TRBV7-9
size: many
J: TRBJ2-1
DNA: TGTGCCAGCAGCGCAACGACAGGTATCTACAATGAGCAGTTCTTC
CDR3: CASSATTGIYNEQFF

D: NA
length: 13
V: TRBV6-4
size: many
J: TRBJ2-1
DNA: TGTGCCAGCAGTGACAATAGGGGAGGTGAGCAGTTCTTC
CDR3: CASSDNRGGEQFF

D: TRBD2
length: 15
V: TRBV6-6
size: many
J: TRBJ2-1
DNA: TGTGCCAGCAGCCGTAGCGGGGCAGATTACAATGAGCAGTTCTTC
CDR3: CASSRSGADYNEQFF

D: NA
length: 14
V: TRBV29-1
size: many
J: TRBJ2-5
DNA: TGCAGCGTTGAAGATTCTACGGAGGGCGAGACCCAGTACTTC
CDR3: CSVEDSTEGETQYF

D: NA
length: 13
V: TRBV24-1
size: many
J: TRBJ1-2
DNA: TGTGCCACCAGTGTAACGGGGGGCTATGGCTACACCTTC
CDR3: CATSVTGGYGYTF

D: NA
length: 15
V: TRBV5-1
size: many
J: TRBJ1-1
DNA: TGCGCCAGCAGCTTGTACCGGGGGTTACGGGCTGAAGCTTTCTTT
CDR3: CASSLYRGLRAEAFF

D: NA
length: 16
V: TRBV27
size: many
J: TRBJ2-7
DNA: TGTGCCAGCAGTTTACTGGTGGGGTCAGGACCCTACGAGCAGTACTTC
CDR3: CASSLLVGSGPYEQYF

D: TRBD1
length: 17
V: TRBV5-1
size: NA
J: TRBJ1-5
DNA: TGCGCCAGCAGCTATTTCCCGGGACAGGGGGCCATCCAGCCCCAGCATTTT
CDR3: CASSYFPGQGAIQPQHF

D: NA
length: 14
V: TRBV20-1
size: many
J: TRBJ2-3
DNA: TGCAGTGCTAGAGACGGGGCGGGCACAGATACGCAGTATTTT
CDR3: CSARDGAGTDTQYF

D: NA
length: 15
V: TRBV7-6
size: NA
J: TRBJ2-7
DNA: TGTGCCAGCAGCTTAGGGGGGCCCCGTACCTACGAGCAGTACTTC
CDR3: CASSLGGPRTYEQYF

D: NA
length: 13
V: TRBV18
size: once
J: TRBJ2-1
DNA: TGTGCCAGCTCACCAGAAATACTTGTTGAGCAGTTCTTC
CDR3: CASSPEILVEQFF

D: NA
length: 17
V: TRBV7-2
size: many
J: TRBJ2-1
DNA: TGTGCCAGCAGCTTAGTGGCGGGCCTGAGCTCCTACAATGAGCAGTTCTTC
CDR3: CASSLVAGLSSYNEQFF

D: NA
length: 15
V: TRBV5-6
size: many
J: TRBJ2-1
DNA: TGTGCCAGCAGCTTGTATACTAGTTTCCAGGGTGAGCAGTTCTTC
CDR3: CASSLYTSFQGEQFF

D: NA
length: 23
V: TRBV12-1
size: NA
J: TRBJ1-4
DNA: TGTGCCAGCAGCTCCAGGAGGGGCGGGACAGGGAAAACCCGCCTAGCAACTAATGAAAAACTGTTTTTT
CDR3: CASSSRRGGTGKTRLATNEKLFF

D: NA
length: 13
V: TRBV24-1
size: NA
J: TRBJ1-2
DNA: TGTGCCACCAGTGCTGGGGGCAACTATGGCTACACCTTC
CDR3: CATSAGGNYGYTF

D: TRBD1
length: 18
V: TRBV4-1
size: NA
J: TRBJ1-2
DNA: TGCGCCAGCAGCCAAGAACGGTATTCGACAGGGGGCGGCTATGGCTACACCTTC
CDR3: CASSQERYSTGGGYGYTF

D: TRBD2
length: 17
V: TRBV20-1
size: few
J: TRBJ2-5
DNA: TGCAGTGCTGAATCTCCGGGACTAGCGGGAGTTGAAGAGACCCAGTACTTC
CDR3: CSAESPGLAGVEETQYF

D: TRBD2
length: 15
V: TRBV29-1
size: few
J: TRBJ2-7
DNA: TGCAGCGTTGAAGTCGTTCAGCGGGAGACCTACGAGCAGTACTTC
CDR3: CSVEVVQRETYEQYF

D: TRBD2
length: 14
V: TRBV12-3/TRBV12-4
size: many
J: TRBJ2-7
DNA: TGTGCCAGCAGTCAACAGCGGGAGTCGTACGAGCAGTACTTC
CDR3: CASSQQRESYEQYF

D: TRBD1
length: 15
V: TRBV5-4
size: few
J: TRBJ2-5
DNA: TGTGCCAGCAGCCCGGACAGGGGGGAACAAGAGACCCAGTACTTC
CDR3: CASSPDRGEQETQYF

D: NA
length: 15
V: TRBV20-1
size: many
J: TRBJ2-1
DNA: TGCAGTGCCAGGATTCAGGGAGTGACCTACAATGAGCAGTTCTTC
CDR3: CSARIQGVTYNEQFF

D: NA
length: 13
V: TRBV30
size: NA
J: TRBJ2-7
DNA: TGTGCCTGGAGATCGGACTCCACCTACGAGCAGTACTTC
CDR3: CAWRSDSTYEQYF

D: NA
length: 13
V: TRBV2
size: few
J: TRBJ1-4
DNA: TGTGCCAGCAGGGACAGTGCTAATGAAAAACTGTTTTTT
CDR3: CASRDSANEKLFF

D: NA
length: 18
V: TRBV11-2
size: few
J: TRBJ1-2
DNA: TGTGCCAGCAGCTTAAGTTCGGGCAACGCAGCGCAGTATCATGGCTACACCTTC
CDR3: CASSLSSGNAAQYHGYTF

D: NA
length: 13
V: TRBV6-1
size: many
J: TRBJ2-1
DNA: TGTGCCAGCGGCCGTACACGGGTCGCTGAGCAGTTCTTC
CDR3: CASGRTRVAEQFF

D: TRBD1
length: 15
V: TRBV5-1
size: many
J: TRBJ1-1
DNA: TGCGCCAGCAGCTCTGCCGGGACAGGGGTCGCTGAAGCTTTCTTT
CDR3: CASSSAGTGVAEAFF

D: TRBD1
length: 12
V: TRBV12-3/TRBV12-4
size: many
J: TRBJ1-4
DNA: TGTGCCAGCAGCCGGACAGGAGAAAAACTGTTTTTT
CDR3: CASSRTGEKLFF

D: NA
length: 14
V: TRBV5-1
size: many
J: TRBJ2-7
DNA: TGCGCCAGCAGCTACCGGGACGACTCCTACGAGCAGTACTTC
CDR3: CASSYRDDSYEQYF

D: NA
length: 13
V: TRBV12-3/TRBV12-4
size: many
J: TRBJ2-1
DNA: TGTGCCAGCAGTTTTGCAGGGGGGAATGAGCAGTTCTTC
CDR3: CASSFAGGNEQFF

D: TRBD2
length: 16
V: TRBV7-6
size: few
J: TRBJ2-4
DNA: TGTGCCAGCAGCGGAGCCGGACTAGCGGGGCAAAACATTCAGTACTTC
CDR3: CASSGAGLAGQNIQYF

D: TRBD1
length: 14
V: TRBV7-8
size: few
J: TRBJ1-5
DNA: TGTGCCAGCAGCTCGACAGGGGGTGGGGGGGCCCAGCATTTT
CDR3: CASSSTGGGGAQHF

D: TRBD1
length: 16
V: TRBV20-1
size: many
J: TRBJ2-3
DNA: TGCAGTTCTTTACCCGACCCGGGACAGATCACAGATACGCAGTATTTT
CDR3: CSSLPDPGQITDTQYF

D: NA
length: 15
V: TRBV5-1
size: many
J: TRBJ2-2
DNA: TGCGCCAGCAGCTTGAAGGCAGGGAACACCGGGGAGCTGTTTTTT
CDR3: CASSLKAGNTGELFF

D: NA
length: 16
V: TRBV7-9
size: few
J: TRBJ1-1
DNA: TGTGCCAGCAGCTTAGCCGAGACAGATGTGAACACTGAAGCTTTCTTT
CDR3: CASSLAETDVNTEAFF

D: TRBD1
length: 18
V: TRBV15
size: many
J: TRBJ2-6
DNA: TGTGCCACCAGCAGAGATCTAAGGCAGGGGGCTGGGGCCAACGTCCTGACTTTC
CDR3: CATSRDLRQGAGANVLTF

D: TRBD2
length: 14
V: TRBV29-1
size: many
J: TRBJ2-1
DNA: TGCAGCGTTCCATCAGCGGGAGGCTGGGATGAGCAGTTCTTC
CDR3: CSVPSAGGWDEQFF

D: NA
length: 14
V: TRBV12-3/TRBV12-4
size: NA
J: TRBJ1-2
DNA: TGTGCCAGCAGTTTAGGGGCCAGCCTCTATGGCTACACCTTC
CDR3: CASSLGASLYGYTF

D: NA
length: 15
V: TRBV6-5
size: few
J: TRBJ2-7
DNA: TGTGCCAGCAGTTACGTTAAAGCAGGGCACCACGAGCAGTACTTC
CDR3: CASSYVKAGHHEQYF

D: TRBD1
length: 14
V: TRBV12-3/TRBV12-4
size: few
J: TRBJ2-3
DNA: TGTGCCAGCAGTCTCCGACAGGGCCCAGATACGCAGTATTTT
CDR3: CASSLRQGPDTQYF

D: TRBD2
length: 13
V: TRBV20-1
size: few
J: TRBJ2-7
DNA: TGCAGTGCCGGGACTAGCGGGAGAGGCGAGCAGTACTTC
CDR3: CSAGTSGRGEQYF

D: NA
length: 15
V: TRBV10-1
size: NA
J: TRBJ2-2
DNA: TGCGCCAGCAGTCCGGGACTCCTTAGTGTCGGGGAGCTGTTTTTT
CDR3: CASSPGLLSVGELFF

D: TRBD2
length: 14
V: TRBV10-3
size: many
J: TRBJ2-5
DNA: TGTGCCATCAGTGTTAGCGGGCTCCAAGAGACCCAGTACTTC
CDR3: CAISVSGLQETQYF

D: NA
length: 15
V: TRBV20-1
size: many
J: TRBJ1-2
DNA: TGCAGTGCTAGAGATCCACAGGGAGGTAACTATGGCTACACCTTC
CDR3: CSARDPQGGNYGYTF

D: TRBD1
length: 14
V: TRBV6-1
size: few
J: TRBJ1-4
DNA: TGTGCCAGCAGTGGGACAGGGGGTCCTGGAAAACTGTTTTTT
CDR3: CASSGTGGPGKLFF